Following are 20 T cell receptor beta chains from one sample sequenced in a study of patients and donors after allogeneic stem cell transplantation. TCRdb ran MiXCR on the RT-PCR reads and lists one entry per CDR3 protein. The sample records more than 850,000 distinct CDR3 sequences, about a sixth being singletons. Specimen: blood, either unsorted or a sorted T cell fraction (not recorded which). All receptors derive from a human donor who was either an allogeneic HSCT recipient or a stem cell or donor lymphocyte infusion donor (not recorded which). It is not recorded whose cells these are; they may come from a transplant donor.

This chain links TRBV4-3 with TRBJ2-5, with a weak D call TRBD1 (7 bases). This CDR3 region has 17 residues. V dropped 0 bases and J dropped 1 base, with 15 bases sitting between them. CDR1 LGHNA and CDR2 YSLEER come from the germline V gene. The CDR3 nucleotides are TGCGCCAGCAGCCAAGATCCCCCAGGGGGGCTCCAAGAGACCCAGTACTTC. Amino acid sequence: CASSQDPPGGLQETQYF.

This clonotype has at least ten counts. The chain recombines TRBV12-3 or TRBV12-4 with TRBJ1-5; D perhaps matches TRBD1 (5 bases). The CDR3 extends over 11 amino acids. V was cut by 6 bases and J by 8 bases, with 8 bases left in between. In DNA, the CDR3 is TGTGCCAGCAGCGCGACAGAGCCCCAGCATTTT. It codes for CASSATEPQHF.

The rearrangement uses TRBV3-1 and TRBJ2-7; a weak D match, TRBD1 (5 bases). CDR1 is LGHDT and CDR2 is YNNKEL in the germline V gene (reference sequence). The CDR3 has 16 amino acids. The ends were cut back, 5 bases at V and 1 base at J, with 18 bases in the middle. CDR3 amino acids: CASSTRADTGSYEQYF. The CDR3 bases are TGTGCCAGCAGCACTCGTGCGGACACCGGATCCTACGAGCAGTACTTC.

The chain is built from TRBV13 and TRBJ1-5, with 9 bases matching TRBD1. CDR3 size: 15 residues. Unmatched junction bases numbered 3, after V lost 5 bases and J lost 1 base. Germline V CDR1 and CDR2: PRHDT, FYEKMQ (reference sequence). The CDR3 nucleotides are TGTGCCAGCAGCGTACAGGGGGCGAGCAATCAGCCCCAGCATTTT. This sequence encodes CASSVQGASNQPQHF.

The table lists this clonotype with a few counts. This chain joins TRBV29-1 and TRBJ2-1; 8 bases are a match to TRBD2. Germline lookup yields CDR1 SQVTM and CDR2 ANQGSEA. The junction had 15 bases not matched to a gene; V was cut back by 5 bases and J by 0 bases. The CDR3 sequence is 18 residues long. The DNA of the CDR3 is TGCAGCGTTCTTTCCGGGACTAGGGGGGTTTACTCCTACAATGAGCAGTTCTTC. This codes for CSVLSGTRGVYSYNEQFF.

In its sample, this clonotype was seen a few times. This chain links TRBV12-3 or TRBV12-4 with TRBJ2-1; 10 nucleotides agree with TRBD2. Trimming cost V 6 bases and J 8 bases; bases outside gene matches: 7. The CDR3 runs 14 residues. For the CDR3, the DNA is TGTGCCAGCAGAACTAGCGGGATGGTAGATGAGCAGTTCTTC. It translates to CASRTSGMVDEQFF.

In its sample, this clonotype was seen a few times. CDR3 residues: CASSYARNNYGYTF. CDR3 DNA: TGTGCCAGCAGTTACGCCCGGAATAACTATGGCTACACCTTC. The rearrangement links TRBV6-5 to TRBJ1-2; D call uncertain. Trimming stripped 2 bases from V and 1 base from J, with 8 bases between. The CDR3 totals 14 residues. From germline, CDR1 is MNHEY and CDR2 SVGAGI.

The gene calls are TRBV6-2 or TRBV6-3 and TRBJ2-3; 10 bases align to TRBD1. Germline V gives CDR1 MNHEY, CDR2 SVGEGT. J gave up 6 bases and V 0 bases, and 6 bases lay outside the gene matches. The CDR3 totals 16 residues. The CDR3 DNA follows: TGTGCCAGCAGTTACTCGGGCGGACAGGGGGTGGATACGCAGTATTTT. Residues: CASSYSGGQGVDTQYF.

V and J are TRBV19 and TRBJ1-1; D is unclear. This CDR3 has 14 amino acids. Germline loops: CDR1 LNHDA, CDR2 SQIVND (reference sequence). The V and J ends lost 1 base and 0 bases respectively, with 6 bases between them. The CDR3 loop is CASSIGPVNTEAFF. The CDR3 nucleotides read TGTGCCAGTAGTATAGGTCCGGTGAACACTGAAGCTTTCTTT.

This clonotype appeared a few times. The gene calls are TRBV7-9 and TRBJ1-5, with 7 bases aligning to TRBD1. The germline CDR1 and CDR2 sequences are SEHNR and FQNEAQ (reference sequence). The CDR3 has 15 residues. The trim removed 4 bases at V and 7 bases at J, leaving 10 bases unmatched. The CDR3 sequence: CASSSPGAGGQPQHF. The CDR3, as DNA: TGTGCCAGCAGCTCACCGGGGGCAGGGGGACAGCCCCAGCATTTT.

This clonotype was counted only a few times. CDR3: CASSPTSGEGIQYF. CDR3 in DNA: TGTGCCAGCTCACCCACCTCCGGAGAGGGCATTCAGTACTTC. The chain is built from TRBV18 and TRBJ2-4, with a tentative D call TRBD2 (5 bases). V dropped 3 bases and J dropped 9 bases, with 15 bases sitting between them. CDR3 length equals 14 residues. Germline V gene sequence: CDR1 KGHSH, CDR2 LQKENI.

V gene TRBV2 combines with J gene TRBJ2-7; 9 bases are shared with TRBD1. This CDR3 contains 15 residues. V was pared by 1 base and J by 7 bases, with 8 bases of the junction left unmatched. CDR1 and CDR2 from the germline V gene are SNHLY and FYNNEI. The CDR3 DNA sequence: TGTGCCAGCAGTGAAGGTTGGACAGGGGAGCGGGAGCAGTACTTC. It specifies CASSEGWTGEREQYF.

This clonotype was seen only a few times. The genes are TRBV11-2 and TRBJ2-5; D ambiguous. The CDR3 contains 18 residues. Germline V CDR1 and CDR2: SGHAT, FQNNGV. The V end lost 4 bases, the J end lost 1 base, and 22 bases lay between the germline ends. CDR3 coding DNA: TGTGCCAGCAGCTCCCGAGTACTTAGTGTGGGCGTCCAAGAGACCCAGTACTTC. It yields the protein CASSSRVLSVGVQETQYF.

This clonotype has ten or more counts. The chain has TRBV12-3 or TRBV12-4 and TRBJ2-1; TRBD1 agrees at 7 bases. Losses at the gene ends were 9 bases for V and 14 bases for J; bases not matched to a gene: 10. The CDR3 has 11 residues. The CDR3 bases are TGTGCCAGTGCCTTTGGGACAGTAAAGTTCTTC. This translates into CASAFGTVKFF.

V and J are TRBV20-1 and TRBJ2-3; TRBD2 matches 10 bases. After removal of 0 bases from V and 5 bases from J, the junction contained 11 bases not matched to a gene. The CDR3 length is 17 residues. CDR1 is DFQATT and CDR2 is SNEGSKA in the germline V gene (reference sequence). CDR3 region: CSARDRAASGSLDTQYF. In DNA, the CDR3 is TGCAGTGCTAGAGATCGGGCGGCTAGCGGGAGTCTAGATACGCAGTATTTT.

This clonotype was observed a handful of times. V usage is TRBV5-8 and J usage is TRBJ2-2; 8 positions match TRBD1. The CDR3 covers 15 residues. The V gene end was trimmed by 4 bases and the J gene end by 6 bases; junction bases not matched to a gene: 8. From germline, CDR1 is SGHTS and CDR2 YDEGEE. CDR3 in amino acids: CASSLRQGRAGELFF. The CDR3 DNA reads TGTGCCAGCAGCCTTCGACAGGGGCGCGCCGGGGAGCTGTTTTTT.

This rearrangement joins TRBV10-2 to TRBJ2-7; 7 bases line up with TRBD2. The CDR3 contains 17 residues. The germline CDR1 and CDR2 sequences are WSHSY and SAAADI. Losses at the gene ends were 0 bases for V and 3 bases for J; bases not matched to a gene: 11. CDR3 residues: CASSESELAGWFYEQYF. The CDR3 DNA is TGCGCCAGCAGTGAGTCGGAGTTAGCGGGTTGGTTCTACGAGCAGTACTTC.

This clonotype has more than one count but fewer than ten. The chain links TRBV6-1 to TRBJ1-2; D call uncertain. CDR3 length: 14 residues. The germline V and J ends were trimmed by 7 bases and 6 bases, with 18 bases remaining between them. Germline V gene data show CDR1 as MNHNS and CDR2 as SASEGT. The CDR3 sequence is CASIGDTLRDGYTF. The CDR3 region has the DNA TGTGCCAGCATTGGCGACACCCTACGTGATGGCTACACCTTC.

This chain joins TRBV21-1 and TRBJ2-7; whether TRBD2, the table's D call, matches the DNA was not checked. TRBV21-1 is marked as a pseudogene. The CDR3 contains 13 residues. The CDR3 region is CASRGGSAYEQYF. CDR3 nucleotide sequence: TGTGCCAGCAGGGGAGGGAGCGCCTACGAGCAGTACTTC.

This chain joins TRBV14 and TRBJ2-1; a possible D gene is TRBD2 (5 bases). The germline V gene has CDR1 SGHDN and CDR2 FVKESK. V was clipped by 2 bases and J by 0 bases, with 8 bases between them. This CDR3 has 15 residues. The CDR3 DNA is TGTGCCAGCAGCCAATTGGAGGCCTCCTACAATGAGCAGTTCTTC. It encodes CASSQLEASYNEQFF. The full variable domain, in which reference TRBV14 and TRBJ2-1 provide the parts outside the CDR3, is EAGVTQFPSHSVIEKGQTVTLRCDPISGHDNLYWYRRVMGKEIKFLLHFVKESKQDESGMPNNRFLAERTGGTYSTLKVQPAELEDSGVYFCASSQLEASYNEQFFGPGTRLTVL.